Listed here are 21 T cell receptor beta chains from one sample, sequenced in a study of blood T cell repertoires in COVID-19. Clones were read by immunoSEQ multiplex PCR, and TCRdb kept only the in-frame ones, dropping some. Of more than 85,000 clones in the sample, 90% were seen once. Material for sequencing was peripheral blood. The receptors originated from a man in his sixties with acute or convalescent COVID-19.

This chain links TRBV10-3 with TRBJ2-7; D might be TRBD2 (6 bases). The V end was cut by 6 bases, the J end by 0 bases, with 15 bases between. The CDR3 consists of 15 residues. Per germline, CDR1 ENHRY and CDR2 SYGVKD. This CDR3 is CAIRATGSISYEQYF. CDR3 nucleotides: TGTGCCATCAGGGCAACCGGGAGCATCTCCTACGAGCAGTACTTC.

The V call is TRBV11-2, the J call TRBJ2-1, with D possibly matching TRBD2 (5 bases). Trimming took 6 bases from V and 9 from J, leaving 12 bases between them. This CDR3 region has 12 residues. CDR1 is SGHAT, CDR2 FQNNGV, per germline. The CDR3 spells CASSLGGGEQFF. The CDR3 coding sequence is TGTGCCAGCAGTCTAGGAGGAGGTGAGCAGTTCTTC.

The rearrangement links TRBV7-2 to TRBJ2-3; D possibly corresponds to TRBD1 (5 bases). The CDR3 extends over 16 amino acids. With 5 bases removed from V and 0 bases from J, the gap between germline ends came to 15 bases. From germline, CDR1 is SGHTA and CDR2 FQGNSA. This chain's CDR3 is CASSPTGASSTDTQYF. The DNA of the CDR3 is TGTGCCAGCAGCCCTACAGGAGCGTCTAGCACAGATACGCAGTATTTT.

This clone was seen only once. The chain employs TRBV7-2 and TRBJ1-2; tentative D call: TRBD1 (6 bases). V lost 3 bases to trimming and J lost 5 bases, with 13 bases between them. Germline V gene sequence: CDR1 SGHTA, CDR2 FQGNSA. The CDR3 has 14 residues. The CDR3: CASSLSGQGYGYTF. In nucleotides, the CDR3 is TGTGCCAGCAGCTTGTCAGGCCAGGGGTATGGCTACACCTTC.

The sample holds a few counts of this clone. The chain recombines TRBV7-2 with TRBJ1-5; no clear D gene. Germline CDR1 is SGHTA and CDR2 is FQGNSA. This CDR3 has 15 residues. The V and J ends lost 0 bases and 5 bases respectively, with 11 bases between them. CDR3 sequence: CASSLAGVRDQPQHF. CDR3 DNA sequence: TGTGCCAGCAGCTTAGCCGGGGTGCGAGATCAGCCCCAGCATTTT.

The J gene is TRBJ1-6, the V gene TRBV30; TRBD1 aligns across 9 bases. The CDR3 loop spans 15 amino acids. V was pared by 5 bases and J by 7 bases, with 9 bases of the junction left unmatched. Germline V gene data show CDR1 as GTSNPN and CDR2 as SVGIG (reference sequence). CDR3 sequence: CAWGNRGRSNSPLHF. The CDR3 nucleotides are TGTGCCTGGGGCAACAGGGGGCGCTCAAATTCACCCCTCCACTTT.

V gene TRBV7-2 combines with J gene TRBJ2-3; 8 positions agree with TRBD2. CDR1 and CDR2 from the germline V gene are SGHTA and FQGNSA. Trimming took 1 base from V and 12 from J; bases not matched to a gene: 9. CDR3 length: 14 residues. The CDR3 DNA reads as TGTGCCAGCAGCTTAGATTCCAGCGGGGGCTTTCAGTATTTT. Its protein is CASSLDSSGGFQYF. Based on the CDR3 plus reference TRBV7-2 and TRBJ2-3, the full variable domain is GAGVSQSPSNKVTEKGKDVELRCDPISGHTALYWYRQSLGQGLEFLIYFQGNSAPDKSGLPSDRFSAERTGGSVSTLTIQRTQQEDSAVYLCASSLDSSGGFQYFGPGTRLTVL.

The chain uses TRBV7-6 and TRBJ1-1; D might be TRBD1 (6 bases). Between the trimmed V and J ends, which lost 2 bases and 0 bases, there was a span of 13 bases. In germline, CDR1 is SGHVS, CDR2 FNYEAQ. This CDR3 spans 16 amino acids. In nucleotides, the CDR3 is TGTGCCAGCAGCTTAATCCCCGCAGGGGTGAACACTGAAGCTTTCTTT. Translating it yields CASSLIPAGVNTEAFF. Complete variable domain (other parts from reference TRBV7-6 and TRBJ1-1): GAGVSQSPRYKVTKRGQDVALRCDPISGHVSLYWYRQALGQGPEFLTYFNYEAQQDKSGLPNDRFSAERPEGSISTLTIQRTEQRDSAMYRCASSLIPAGVNTEAFFGQGTRLTVV.

The chain joins TRBV19 to TRBJ1-6, with TRBD1 identical over 9 bases. Per germline, CDR1 LNHDA and CDR2 SQIVND (reference sequence). J lost 7 bases, V lost 5 bases, and 6 bases had no gene match. The length of the CDR3 is 15 residues. The CDR3 coding sequence is TGTGCCAGTAGTCCTTGGGACAGGGAGAATTCACCCCTCCACTTT. Translating it yields CASSPWDRENSPLHF. Full variable domain (outside the CDR3, taken from reference TRBV19 and TRBJ1-6): DGGITQSPKYLFRKEGQNVTLSCEQNLNHDAMYWYRQDPGQGLRLIYYSQIVNDFQKGDIAEGYSVSREKKESFPLTVTSAQKNPTAFYLCASSPWDRENSPLHFGNGTRLTVT.

The rearrangement uses TRBV11-3 and TRBJ1-2; D call uncertain. Trimming cost V 2 bases and J 1 base, with 5 bases left between them. CDR3 length equals 13 residues. Germline CDR1 and CDR2: SGHNT and YENEEA. DNA of the CDR3: TGTGCCAGCAGCTTACCCAGTAACTATGGCTACACCTTC. Its translation is CASSLPSNYGYTF.

The rearrangement links TRBV29-1 to TRBJ2-3; possibly TRBD1 for D (6 bases). This CDR3 is built from 12 residues. V gave up 3 bases and J gave up 5 bases, with 9 bases separating them. Germline values: CDR1 SQVTM, CDR2 ANQGSEA. Here the CDR3 DNA reads TGCAGCGTTGACAGGGGTGGAGATACGCAGTATTTT. Translation: CSVDRGGDTQYF.

This rearrangement joins TRBV5-1 to TRBJ1-3; 7 bases match TRBD1. Germline V gives CDR1 SGHRS, CDR2 YFSETQ. V dropped 1 base and J dropped 0; count of bases not matched to a gene: 4. The length of the CDR3 is 16 residues. The CDR3 region is CASSLRDRASGNTIYF. The CDR3 coding sequence is TGCGCCAGCAGCTTGCGCGACAGGGCCTCTGGAAACACCATATATTTT.

The rearrangement joins TRBV30 to TRBJ1-4; D gene ambiguous. The CDR3 is 16 residues long. Germline V gene lookup returns CDR1 GTSNPN and CDR2 SVGIG (reference sequence). The ends were cut back, 4 bases at V and 7 bases at J, with 22 bases in the middle. As DNA, the CDR3 is TGTGCCTGGAATTCCCCCCGGAGTGACGGTAGTGAAAAACTGTTTTTT. Translated, it gives CAWNSPRSDGSEKLFF.

This sequence joins TRBV19 and TRBJ1-1, with D uncertain. The CDR3 loop spans 15 amino acids. The germline V and J ends were trimmed by 3 bases and 3 bases, with 14 bases remaining between them. Looked up from germline, CDR1 is LNHDA and CDR2 is SQIVND (reference sequence). CDR3 in DNA: TGTGCCAGTAGTATTTACCCGGGGAGTTACACTGAAGCTTTCTTT. Translating gives CASSIYPGSYTEAFF.

The chain is built from TRBV27 and TRBJ2-2; 8 bases fit TRBD2. The V gene end was trimmed by 2 bases and the J gene end by 7 bases; junction bases not matched to a gene: 6. Germline V gene data show CDR1 as MNHEY and CDR2 as SMNVEV (reference sequence). The CDR3 is made up of 15 amino acids. The CDR3 sequence: CASSLRGRIGGELFF. For the CDR3, the DNA is TGTGCCAGCAGTTTACGCGGGAGGATCGGCGGGGAGCTGTTTTTT.

The chain carries TRBV28 and TRBJ1-2; possibly TRBD1 for D (6 bases). V dropped 7 bases and J dropped 7 bases, with 13 bases sitting between them. The germline CDR1 and CDR2 sequences are MDHEN and SYDVKM. This CDR3 region has 12 residues. CDR3 bases: TGTGCCAGCATGGTCGACAGGCTTGGCTACACCTTC. This encodes CASMVDRLGYTF.

V gene TRBV2 combines with J gene TRBJ1-5; TRBD1 agrees at 8 bases. CDR1 and CDR2 from the germline V gene are SNHLY and FYNNEI. This CDR3 has 14 residues. V was pared by 8 bases and J by 6 bases, with 9 bases of the junction left unmatched. CDR3 in DNA: TGTGCCAGCGGGGTGACAGGGGCGGGTCAGCCCCAGCATTTT. It is translated as CASGVTGAGQPQHF. The whole variable domain, remainder taken from reference TRBV2 and TRBJ1-5, is EPEVTQTPSHQVTQMGQEVILRCVPISNHLYFYWYRQILGQKVEFLVSFYNNEISEKSEIFDDQFSVERPDGSNFTLKIRSTKLEDSAMYFCASGVTGAGQPQHFGDGTRLSIL.

The chain uses TRBV19 and TRBJ1-5, with a weak D call TRBD1 (6 bases). Trimming left V 3 bases short and J 0 bases short, with 12 bases between. The CDR3 is made up of 16 amino acids. Germline-derived CDR1 and CDR2 are LNHDA and SQIVND (reference sequence). CDR3 bases: TGTGCCAGTAGTATCTTCGGGACATATAGCAATCAGCCCCAGCATTTT. This translates into CASSIFGTYSNQPQHF.

The chain is built from TRBV5-1 and TRBJ1-5; 7 nucleotides line up with TRBD1. The CDR3 sequence is 13 residues long. Germline loops: CDR1 SGHRS, CDR2 YFSETQ. The trim removed 0 bases at V and 7 bases at J, leaving 1 base unmatched. CDR3 nucleotides: TGCGCCAGCAGCTTGGGACAGGGCCAGCCCCAGCATTTT. Translated, it gives CASSLGQGQPQHF. The complete variable domain, with remaining parts taken from reference TRBV5-1 and TRBJ1-5, reads KAGVTQTPRYLIKTRGQQVTLSCSPISGHRSVSWYQQTPGQGLQFLFEYFSETQRNKGNFPGRFSGRQFSNSRSEMNVSTLELGDSALYLCASSLGQGQPQHFGDGTRLSIL.

The chain links TRBV7-2 to TRBJ2-5; D not certain. The V gene lost 2 bases and the J gene lost 1 base, with 11 bases spanning the gap. Germline values: CDR1 SGHTA, CDR2 FQGNSA. The CDR3 is 15 amino acids. The CDR3: CASSLSFRIQETQYF. The CDR3 nucleotides read TGTGCCAGCAGCTTATCGTTCAGAATCCAAGAGACCCAGTACTTC.

This chain joins TRBV6-1 and TRBJ2-7; D gene uncertain. Germline V lookup: CDR1 MNHNS, CDR2 SASEGT. This CDR3 is built from 11 residues. Deletions cut 3 bases from V and 6 bases from J, with 6 bases between. The CDR3 bases are TGTGCCAGCAGTGACGGTTCCGAGCAGTACTTC. Its translation: CASSDGSEQYF.